Here is one T cell receptor beta chain with its context. Its specificity is not known. The source of the sample is a study of memory CD4+ T cells and cytomegalovirus serostatus. Broader study findings: About 40% of the roughly 150 known CMV-associated TCRbeta sequences appeared in CD4+ memory.

The V and J ends lost 5 bases and 1 base, in that order; junction bases with no gene match: 4. The germline V gene encodes CDR1 LNHDA and CDR2 SQIVND (reference sequence). The CDR3 length is 15 residues. TCRdb keeps only in-frame clones here, not all; method: immunoSEQ multiplex PCR. The sample holds around 54,000 clones; over 65% are singletons and the top ten take about 3%. Single viable CD3+CD4+CD8-CD45RO+ cells were sorted as the memory CD4+ T cells. The chain has TRBV19 and TRBJ2-2; TRBD1 aligns across 7 bases. The clonotype was recovered from an adult in good health and CMV-seropositive. The sample taken for sequencing was memory CD4+ T cells from blood. CDR3 in amino acids: CASSPRTGNTGELFF. The CDR3 coding sequence is TGTGCCAGTAGTCCACGGACAGGGAACACCGGGGAGCTGTTTTTT.